The rows below give T cell receptor beta chains drawn from one sample of a study of OX40 agonist ivuxolimab in advanced cancers. Only in-frame clones appear in the TCRdb table, and some are missing; sequencing was by immunoSEQ multiplex PCR. Here the sample spans 25,000 to 40,000 clones, roughly 84% being singletons. The starting material was CD4+ or CD8+ T cells sorted from blood, obtained in a trial of the OX40 agonist ivuxolimab. These receptors were obtained from an adult with an advanced solid tumor such as melanoma, head and neck, liver or kidney cancer. Both conserved end residues are part of each CDR3. D genes are given only for firm matches. Expanded clones get a size class; other rows say once, few or many, or leave the size out.

V gene	clone size	D gene	J gene	CDR3 protein	CDR3 DNA
TRBV10-3	.	.	TRBJ2-7	CAISSDRPSYEQYF	TGTGCCATCAGTTCTGACAGGCCATCCTACGAGCAGTACTTC
TRBV27	.	TRBD1	TRBJ1-1	CASSLGQGVGTEAFF	TGTGCCAGCAGTTTGGGACAGGGGGTAGGGACTGAAGCTTTCTTT
TRBV7-9	.	TRBD1	TRBJ2-1	CASSPQSGQGSYNEQFF	TGTGCCAGCAGCCCGCAATCGGGACAGGGTTCCTACAATGAGCAGTTCTTC
TRBV6-6	.	.	TRBJ1-1	CASSYSGRTEAFF	TGTGCCAGCAGTTACTCAGGACGGACTGAAGCTTTCTTT
TRBV4-1	.	TRBD2	TRBJ2-7	CASSQPTSGISYEQYF	TGCGCCAGCAGCCAACCTACTAGCGGGATTTCCTACGAGCAGTACTTC
TRBV27	.	.	TRBJ1-5	CASSLGLYSNQPQHF	TGTGCCAGCAGTCTCGGACTGTATAGCAATCAGCCCCAGCATTTT
TRBV6-1	.	TRBD1	TRBJ1-4	CASSEAGTGWVLIEKLFF	TGTGCCAGCAGTGAAGCCGGGACAGGCTGGGTGCTAATTGAAAAACTGTTTTTT
TRBV5-1	.	.	TRBJ2-7	CASSLGTELYEQYF	TGCGCCAGCAGCTTGGGGACAGAGCTCTACGAGCAGTACTTC
TRBV9	.	.	TRBJ2-3	CASSVGEGGPTSTDTQYF	TGTGCCAGCAGCGTAGGGGAGGGGGGTCCCACTAGCACAGATACGCAGTATTTT
TRBV11-2	.	.	TRBJ2-5	CASSLFVWETQYF	TGTGCCAGCAGCTTATTCGTGTGGGAGACCCAGTACTTC
TRBV5-1	once	TRBD1	TRBJ1-2	CASSLTGGANYGYTF	TGCGCCAGCAGCTTAACAGGGGGCGCTAACTATGGCTACACCTTC
TRBV6-5	.	TRBD1	TRBJ2-7	CASSYSRDRGTEQYF	TGTGCCAGCAGTTACTCGAGGGACAGGGGTACCGAGCAGTACTTC
TRBV27	.	.	TRBJ2-1	CAVHASYNEQFF	TGTGCGGTTCATGCTTCCTACAATGAGCAGTTCTTC
TRBV27	.	TRBD1	TRBJ2-7	CASSPGQDSYEQYF	TGTGCCAGCAGTCCGGGACAGGACTCCTACGAGCAGTACTTC
TRBV11-2	.	TRBD1	TRBJ2-7	CASRPQGAPVLYEQYF	TGTGCCAGCAGGCCACAGGGGGCCCCTGTGTTATACGAGCAGTACTTC
TRBV15	.	TRBD2	TRBJ2-1	CATSGLASGESYNEQFF	TGTGCCACCAGCGGCTTGGCTAGCGGGGAATCCTACAATGAGCAGTTCTTC
TRBV5-4	.	TRBD1	TRBJ2-5	CASSPDREKTQYF	TGTGCCAGCAGCCCGGACAGGGAAAAGACCCAGTACTTC
TRBV19	.	TRBD1	TRBJ2-2	CASRGPNTGELFF	TGTGCCTCTAGGGGGCCGAACACCGGGGAGCTGTTTTTT
TRBV5-8	.	TRBD1	TRBJ1-4	CASSLGDRVDEKLFF	TGTGCCAGCAGCTTGGGGGACAGGGTAGACGAAAAACTGTTTTTT
TRBV15	.	.	TRBJ2-3	CATSNDRLTDTQYF	TGTGCCACCAGCAATGACAGATTAACAGATACGCAGTATTTT
TRBV6-9	.	TRBD1	TRBJ2-7	CASSYSGTGGYEQYF	TGTGCCAGCAGTTACTCCGGGACAGGGGGCTACGAGCAGTACTTC
TRBV4-3	.	TRBD1	TRBJ1-2	CASSHEPTGAEGYTF	TGCGCCAGCAGCCACGAACCAACAGGGGCTGAAGGCTACACCTTC
TRBV7-2	.	TRBD1	TRBJ2-7	CASSLGGQGYEQYF	TGTGCCAGCAGCTTAGGGGGACAGGGCTACGAGCAGTACTTC
TRBV6-5	.	TRBD1	TRBJ2-7	CASSYSRQGTYEQYF	TGTGCCAGCAGTTACTCGAGACAGGGGACCTACGAGCAGTACTTC
TRBV7-3	.	TRBD1	TRBJ2-1	CASSLGTGDYNEQFF	TGTGCCAGCAGCTTGGGGACAGGGGACTACAATGAGCAGTTCTTC
TRBV30	once	.	TRBJ2-7	CAWSGVYEQYF	TGTGCCTGGAGTGGAGTGTACGAGCAGTACTTC
TRBV5-1	.	.	TRBJ2-1	CASSSLTSLNEQFF	TGCGCCAGCAGCTCCTTAACTAGCCTCAATGAGCAGTTCTTC
TRBV30	few	.	TRBJ1-5	CAWTARGRGNQPQHF	TGTGCCTGGACCGCCAGGGGTAGGGGCAATCAGCCCCAGCATTTT
TRBV7-9	.	.	TRBJ2-7	CASSLGSGSSYEQYF	TGTGCCAGCAGCTTAGGATCAGGGAGCTCCTACGAGCAGTACTTC
TRBV7-9	.	TRBD1	TRBJ1-4	CASSAGTATNEKLFF	TGTGCCAGCAGCGCAGGGACAGCAACTAATGAAAAACTGTTTTTT
TRBV28	.	.	TRBJ2-3	CASSPLAESTDTQYF	TGTGCCAGCAGTCCCCTGGCAGAAAGCACAGATACGCAGTATTTT
TRBV7-9	.	.	TRBJ1-5	CASSPTWDQPQHF	TGTGCCAGCAGCCCGACTTGGGATCAGCCCCAGCATTTT
TRBV27	.	.	TRBJ1-5	CASSWGSSNQPQHF	TGTGCCAGCAGTTGGGGGAGCAGCAATCAGCCCCAGCATTTT